A single sample is the source of the 10 T cell receptor beta chains below, sequenced in a study of T cell changes during pregnancy in multiple sclerosis (dated 2019 in TCRdb). The protocol used for the library was the immunoSEQ multiplex PCR assay. In its TCRdb copy, this immuneACCESS table keeps in-frame sequences only and misses some clones. Where compared with another copy, unresolved V genes explain less than half of these, and the others have no known cause. Counted in this sample were approximately 100,000 clones; approximately 92% of them appeared once. 2.5% to 3.5% of the sample goes to the ten largest clones. The source material was peripheral blood, sampled in the second trimester of pregnancy. The receptors come from a female donor with multiple sclerosis, enrolled in a pregnancy study.

The chain carries TRBV29-1 and TRBJ2-5, with 8 bases fitting TRBD1. The CDR3 has 14 residues. Germline V lookup: CDR1 SQVTM, CDR2 ANQGSEA. The junction had 7 bases not matched to a gene; V was cut back by 5 bases and J by 2 bases. Written as DNA, the CDR3 is TGCAGCGTTTGCCCCCGGGACAGGCAAGAGACCCAGTACTTC. It encodes CSVCPRDRQETQYF.

The rearrangement links TRBV28 to TRBJ1-5; no reliable D call. The CDR3 covers 12 residues. V was pared by 8 bases and J by 4 bases, with 9 bases between. Germline V CDR1 and CDR2: MDHEN, SYDVKM. This chain's CDR3 is CASRPGNQPQHF. Here the CDR3 DNA reads TGTGCCAGCCGTCCCGGTAATCAGCCCCAGCATTTT.

The chain links TRBV10-3 to TRBJ1-2; D possibly corresponds to TRBD1 (6 bases). The germline gives CDR1 ENHRY, CDR2 SYGVKD. This CDR3 is 13 amino acids long. Trimming shortened V by 4 bases and J by 4 bases, and 10 bases separated the two germline ends. CDR3 DNA: TGTGCCATCAGTGGGGACAACGCCTATGGCTACACCTTC. Encoded protein: CAISGDNAYGYTF.

The gene calls are TRBV7-6 and TRBJ1-3; D not certain. V was cut by 0 bases and J by 0 bases, with 6 bases left in between. CDR1 is SGHVS and CDR2 is FNYEAQ in the germline V gene. This CDR3 has 15 amino acids. This chain's CDR3 is CASSLAGASGNTIYF. In nucleotides, the CDR3 is TGTGCCAGCAGCTTAGCAGGAGCCTCTGGAAACACCATATATTTT.

The chain links TRBV5-1 to TRBJ2-1, with 8 bases matching TRBD2. Looked up from germline, CDR1 is SGHRS and CDR2 is YFSETQ. The CDR3 contains 15 residues. V was pared by 1 base and J by 9 bases, with 9 bases of the junction left unmatched. Written as DNA, the CDR3 is TGCGCCAGCAGCTTGAAGGTAGCGGGAACCAGTGAGCAGTTCTTC. Translated, it gives CASSLKVAGTSEQFF.

This clone occurred a few times. The rearrangement joins TRBV28 to TRBJ2-7; possibly TRBD1 for D (6 bases). Trimming pared 2 bases from V and 3 bases from J, leaving 11 bases between. Germline V gene lookup returns CDR1 MDHEN and CDR2 SYDVKM. The CDR3 is 14 amino acids. The CDR3 DNA reads TGTGCCAGCAGTTTACAGGGACACATCTACGAGCAGTACTTC. Its protein is CASSLQGHIYEQYF. Complete variable domain (other parts from reference TRBV28 and TRBJ2-7): DVKVTQSSRYLVKRTGEKVFLECVQDMDHENMFWYRQDPGLGLRLIYFSYDVKMKEKGDIPEGYSVSREKKERFSLILESASTNQTSMYLCASSLQGHIYEQYFGPGTRLTVT.

This rearrangement joins TRBV19 to TRBJ2-4; 12 nucleotides line up with TRBD1. This CDR3 is 15 amino acids long. Germline V gives CDR1 LNHDA, CDR2 SQIVND (reference sequence). Trimming removed 3 bases from V and 8 bases from J; junction bases left unmatched: 5. In DNA form, the CDR3 reads TGTGCCAGTAGTATTGGGACAGGGGGCTTTGACATTCAGTACTTC. It encodes CASSIGTGGFDIQYF. Full variable domain (remainder filled in from reference TRBV19 and TRBJ2-4): DGGITQSPKYLFRKEGQNVTLSCEQNLNHDAMYWYRQDPGQGLRLIYYSQIVNDFQKGDIAEGYSVSREKKESFPLTVTSAQKNPTAFYLCASSIGTGGFDIQYFGAGTRLSVL.

The chain links TRBV19 to TRBJ1-2, with D tentatively TRBD1 (6 bases). Germline CDR1 is LNHDA and CDR2 is SQIVND (reference sequence). The CDR3 runs to 13 residues. The V gene lost 1 base and the J gene lost 8 bases, with 11 bases spanning the gap. CDR3 protein: CASSIVAGEGYTF. The CDR3 bases are TGTGCCAGTAGTATAGTGGCAGGGGAAGGCTACACCTTC.

The V gene is TRBV11-1, the J gene TRBJ1-4; TRBD1 is a possible D gene (5 bases). Per germline, CDR1 SGHAT and CDR2 FQDESV (reference sequence). Trimming removed 5 bases from V and 3 bases from J, with 13 bases in between. This CDR3 has 15 amino acids. CDR3 sequence (DNA): TGTGCCAGCAGCGAGTCAGGGTTGGCTAATGAAAAACTGTTTTTT. Protein: CASSESGLANEKLFF.

This chain connects TRBV5-1 to TRBJ1-2, with D unclear. Germline CDR1 is SGHRS and CDR2 is YFSETQ. There are 13 residues in the CDR3. The germline V and J ends were trimmed by 0 bases and 2 bases, with 5 bases remaining between them. The CDR3 loop is CASSLAGNYGYTF. The CDR3 nucleotides are TGCGCCAGCAGCTTGGCGGGGAACTATGGCTACACCTTC.